The following is a T cell receptor beta chain sequence with its context. The data stem from a study of cytomegalovirus exposure and HLA in healthy donors. Germline values: CDR1 MGHDK, CDR2 SYGVNS. The CDR3 is made up of 16 amino acids. Unmatched junction bases numbered 13, after V lost 4 bases and J lost 8 bases. PCR used 60 Vbeta primers and 13 Jbeta primers. The assay was immunoSEQ multiplex PCR, and TCRdb's table has in-frame clones only and misses some. Of over 150,000 clones listed, about 80% are singletons. The clonotype was recovered from a man aged 25 to 40 in good health and CMV-seropositive. Material for sequencing was PBMCs. The chain is built from TRBV25-1 and TRBJ1-2, with 10 bases matching TRBD1. CDR3 nucleotide sequence: TGTGCCAGCAGTGCCCGACAGGGGGCATCCTCCAAGGGCTACACCTTC. Amino acid sequence: CASSARQGASSKGYTF.